The 15 T cell receptor beta chains in this list originate from one sample, sequenced in a study of CD8 T cells in ankylosing spondylitis. General study points: What seemed typical of ankylosing spondylitis blood was a TCR beta motif built from 8 or 9 highly homologous variants.

TCRdb fed the 5' RACE reads into MiXCR, producing one record per CDR3 protein. This sample has some 800,000 distinct CDR3 sequences, with 10% to 15% found just once. Antigen specificity for these receptors is unknown. Sample: blood, either unsorted or a sorted T cell fraction (not recorded which). Receptor source: a male donor with ankylosing spondylitis.

The chain uses TRBV7-9 and TRBJ2-5, with 12 bases matching TRBD2. CDR3 length: 17 residues. Germline CDR1 reads SEHNR; CDR2 reads FQNEAQ (reference sequence). V gave up 6 bases and J gave up 4 bases; unmatched junction bases: 12. Here the CDR3 reads CASRRTSGEPGGETQYF. CDR3 coding DNA: TGTGCCAGCAGACGGACTAGCGGGGAACCCGGTGGAGAGACCCAGTACTTC.

This clonotype was picked up many times. This sequence joins TRBV7-2 and TRBJ2-5; D may be TRBD1 or TRBD2 (5 bases each). V was cut by 3 bases and J by 4 bases, with 18 bases left in between. CDR1 and CDR2 (germline): SGHTA, FQGNSA. The CDR3 is 16 amino acids. CDR3 region: CASSFSTGTSRETQYF. The CDR3 DNA follows: TGTGCCAGCAGCTTCAGTACGGGGACGTCCCGAGAGACCCAGTACTTC.

The chain employs TRBV20-1 and TRBJ1-1, with D possibly TRBD1 on 6 matching bases. This CDR3 is built from 14 residues. Germline-derived CDR1 and CDR2 are DFQATT and SNEGSKA (reference sequence). V gave up 3 bases and J gave up 5 bases, with 16 bases separating them. The CDR3 DNA follows: TGCAGTGCTAGCCCATCGGGGGGGCGAACTGAAGCTTTCTTT. This gives the protein CSASPSGGRTEAFF.

This clonotype was seen ten or more times. V usage is TRBV14 and J usage is TRBJ2-4; D ambiguous. V lost 1 base, J lost 13 bases, and 11 bases lay in between. The length of the CDR3 is 12 residues. Germline-derived CDR1 and CDR2 are SGHDN and FVKESK. The CDR3 spells CASSQGVAEQYF. CDR3 DNA: TGTGCCAGCAGCCAAGGGGTGGCAGAGCAGTACTTC.

V is TRBV5-1 and J is TRBJ2-5; D call uncertain. Trimming pared 4 bases from V and 5 bases from J, leaving 18 bases between. Germline loops: CDR1 SGHRS, CDR2 YFSETQ. This CDR3 has 15 amino acids. CDR3 residues: CASSPQRPNHETQYF. CDR3 bases: TGCGCCAGCAGCCCTCAGAGGCCTAATCACGAGACCCAGTACTTC.

The rearrangement links TRBV7-9 to TRBJ1-3; weak D call: TRBD1 (6 bases). The CDR3 loop spans 17 amino acids. Germline V gives CDR1 SEHNR, CDR2 FQNEAQ (reference sequence). With 4 bases removed from V and 2 bases from J, the gap between germline ends came to 18 bases. CDR3 amino acids: CASSSVRGRGTGNTIYF. The DNA for the CDR3 is TGTGCCAGCAGCTCCGTAAGGGGGAGAGGAACTGGAAACACCATATATTTT.

The rearrangement joins TRBV6-1 to TRBJ2-3, with D unresolved. This CDR3 is built from 14 residues. Trimming shortened V by 6 bases and J by 4 bases, and 14 bases separated the two germline ends. CDR1 is MNHNS and CDR2 is SASEGT in the germline V gene. The CDR3 is CASSPRFVPDTQYF. CDR3 DNA sequence: TGTGCCAGCAGCCCCAGGTTTGTTCCAGATACGCAGTATTTT.

The gene calls are TRBV11-2 and TRBJ2-1; a weak D match, TRBD2 (5 bases). The CDR3 sequence is 16 residues long. Trimming left V 4 bases short and J 0 bases short, with 13 bases between. CDR1 SGHAT and CDR2 FQNNGV come from the germline V gene. Here the CDR3 reads CASSSVEGSSYNEQFF. The CDR3 coding sequence is TGTGCCAGCAGCTCTGTAGAGGGAAGCTCCTACAATGAGCAGTTCTTC.

This clonotype was found many times. The chain uses TRBV6-1 and TRBJ1-4, with D possibly matching TRBD1 (6 bases). Trimming took 5 bases from V and 7 from J, leaving 17 bases between them. Germline V gene lookup returns CDR1 MNHNS and CDR2 SASEGT. The CDR3 sequence is 15 residues long. CDR3 coding DNA: TGTGCCAGCAGTAATCAGGGGTTAAGGAGTGAAAAACTGTTTTTT. Translation gives CASSNQGLRSEKLFF.

The J gene is TRBJ2-5, the V gene TRBV29-1; 11 bases fit TRBD2. This CDR3 has 17 amino acids. Trimming took 4 bases from V and 0 from J; bases not matched to a gene: 10. The germline CDR1 and CDR2 sequences are SQVTM and ANQGSEA. Written as DNA, the CDR3 is TGCAGCGTTGTTGAAAGACTAGCGGGGACCTACCAAGAGACCCAGTACTTC. Translation: CSVVERLAGTYQETQYF.

This clonotype has only a few counts. The chain links TRBV5-1 to TRBJ1-6; no definite D call. Trimming pared 4 bases from V and 7 bases from J, leaving 15 bases between. CDR3 length: 15 amino acids. Germline values: CDR1 SGHRS, CDR2 YFSETQ. This CDR3 reads CASSLPEHKNSPLHF. The CDR3 DNA sequence: TGCGCCAGCAGCCTCCCGGAGCACAAGAATTCACCCCTCCACTTT. Variable domain in full (rest from reference TRBV5-1 and TRBJ1-6): KAGVTQTPRYLIKTRGQQVTLSCSPISGHRSVSWYQQTPGQGLQFLFEYFSETQRNKGNFPGRFSGRQFSNSRSEMNVSTLELGDSALYLCASSLPEHKNSPLHFGNGTRLTVT.

V usage is TRBV28 and J usage is TRBJ2-7; 9 bases line up with TRBD1. Germline V gene data show CDR1 as MDHEN and CDR2 as SYDVKM. The junction had 9 bases not matched to a gene; V was cut back by 4 bases and J by 5 bases. The CDR3 totals 15 residues. The CDR3 spells CASSSLGQGKNEQYF. The CDR3 nucleotides are TGTGCCAGCAGTTCCCTGGGACAGGGAAAGAACGAGCAGTACTTC.

On this clonotype: One junction end does not reproduce the germline sequence, and a read error may be involved. The V call is TRBV5-1, the J call TRBJ1-2, with TRBD1 matching over 7 bases. The CDR3 contains 15 residues. Germline V gene lookup returns CDR1 SGHRS and CDR2 YFSETQ. The CDR3 nucleotides are TGCGCCAGCAGCCCGTGGGACAGTTCTAACTATTGCTACACCTTC. Amino acid sequence: CASSPWDSSNYCYTF.

In this sample, this clonotype turned up many times. The genes are TRBV20-1 and TRBJ2-3, with TRBD2 matching 12 bases. Trimming took 5 bases from V and 1 from J; bases not matched to a gene: 4. The CDR3 contains 15 residues. The germline CDR1 and CDR2 sequences are DFQATT and SNEGSKA (reference sequence). In DNA form, the CDR3 reads TGCAGTGCTTACCGACTAGCGGGAGGCACAGATACGCAGTATTTT. This gives the protein CSAYRLAGGTDTQYF.

The chain combines TRBV20-1 with TRBJ1-1; D remains unclear. The germline V gene has CDR1 DFQATT and CDR2 SNEGSKA (reference sequence). The CDR3 extends over 13 amino acids. Trimming cost V 6 bases and J 0 bases, with 11 bases left between them. CDR3 bases: TGCAGTGCCCCGGCCCCAATGAACACTGAAGCTTTCTTT. Amino acid sequence: CSAPAPMNTEAFF.